This T cell receptor (beta chain) was sequenced in a study of T cells in Graves' hyperthyroidism and ophthalmopathy. TCR beta CDR3 region amplification was performed from RNA transcripts. During a first-round RT-PCR of the TCR CDR3, the HTBI primer set was used. TCRdb passed the multiplex PCR reads through MiXCR, listing each CDR3 protein once. Of over 500,000 distinct CDR3 sequences listed, 40% to 50% were seen once; the top ten hold 44%. This clonotype has ten or more counts. Per germline, CDR1 SGHTA and CDR2 FQGNSA. The CDR3 consists of 14 residues. Between the trimmed V and J ends, which lost 2 bases and 4 bases, there was a span of 11 bases.

The clonotype originates from an adult woman with Graves' disease, either hyperthyroidism or ophthalmopathy (not recorded which). Material for sequencing was peripheral blood or thyroid tissue (not recorded which). The gene calls are TRBV7-2 and TRBJ1-1; D is perhaps TRBD1 (6 bases). CDR3 sequence reads: CASSLTGMSTEAFF. CDR3 sequence (DNA): TGTGCCAGCAGCTTAACAGGGATGAGCACTGAAGCTTTCTTT.